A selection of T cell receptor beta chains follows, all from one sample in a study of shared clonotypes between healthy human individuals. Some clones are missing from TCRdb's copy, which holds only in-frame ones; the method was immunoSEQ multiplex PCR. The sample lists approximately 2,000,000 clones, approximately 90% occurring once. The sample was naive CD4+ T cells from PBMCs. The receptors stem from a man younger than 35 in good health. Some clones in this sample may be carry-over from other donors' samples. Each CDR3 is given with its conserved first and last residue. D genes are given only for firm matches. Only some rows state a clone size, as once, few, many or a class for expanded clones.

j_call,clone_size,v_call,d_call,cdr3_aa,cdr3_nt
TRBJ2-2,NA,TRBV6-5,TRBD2,CASSYGLAFPGELFF,TGTGCCAGCAGTTACGGACTAGCGTTCCCCGGGGAGCTGTTTTTT
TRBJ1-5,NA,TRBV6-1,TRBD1,CASSGRQGWPQHF,TGTGCCAGCAGCGGACGACAGGGGTGGCCCCAGCATTTT
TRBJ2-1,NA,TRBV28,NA,CASSSVTGYNEQFF,TGTGCCAGCAGTTCGGTGACAGGATACAATGAGCAGTTCTTC
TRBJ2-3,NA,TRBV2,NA,CASSDVATDTQYF,TGTGCCAGCAGTGATGTGGCGACAGATACGCAGTATTTT
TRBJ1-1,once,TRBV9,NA,CASTRLGGLNTEAFF,TGTGCCAGCACCAGACTTGGGGGTCTCAACACTGAAGCTTTCTTT
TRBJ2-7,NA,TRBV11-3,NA,CASSPPASNEQYF,TGTGCCAGCAGCCCGCCCGCTTCCAACGAGCAGTACTTC
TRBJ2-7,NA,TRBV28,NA,CASRTDQIGEQYF,TGTGCCAGTAGGACAGACCAGATAGGCGAGCAGTACTTC
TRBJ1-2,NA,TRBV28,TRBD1,CACRDSNSYGYTF,TGTGCCTGCCGGGACAGCAACTCCTATGGCTACACCTTC
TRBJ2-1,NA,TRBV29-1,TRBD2,CSALGVRGVYNEQFF,TGCAGCGCCCTGGGCGTCCGGGGGGTCTACAATGAGCAGTTCTTC
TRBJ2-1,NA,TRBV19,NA,CASSYQRGSYNEQFF,TGTGCCAGTAGTTACCAGCGCGGTTCCTACAATGAGCAGTTCTTC
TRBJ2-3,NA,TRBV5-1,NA,CASSLVMITDTQYF,TGCGCCAGCAGCTTGGTGATGATCACAGATACGCAGTATTTT
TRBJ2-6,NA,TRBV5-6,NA,CASSPGQGQHSGANVLTF,TGTGCCAGCAGCCCCGGGCAGGGGCAACACTCTGGGGCCAACGTCCTGACTTTC
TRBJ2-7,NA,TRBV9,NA,CASNPQGGGPYEQYF,TGTGCCAGCAACCCGCAGGGTGGGGGGCCCTACGAGCAGTACTTC
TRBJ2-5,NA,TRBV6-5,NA,CASSYLRAGLQETQYF,TGTGCCAGCAGTTACCTTCGCGCAGGGCTCCAAGAGACCCAGTACTTC
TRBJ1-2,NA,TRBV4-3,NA,CASSQVGSLPSNYGYTF,TGCGCCAGCAGCCAAGTGGGCTCACTTCCCTCTAACTATGGCTACACCTTC
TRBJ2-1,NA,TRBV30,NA,CAWSVTSTYNEQFF,TGTGCCTGGAGTGTGACCTCCACCTACAATGAGCAGTTCTTC
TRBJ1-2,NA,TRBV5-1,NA,CASSLVGGLANYGYTF,TGCGCCAGCAGCCTGGTGGGGGGCCTAGCTAACTATGGCTACACCTTC
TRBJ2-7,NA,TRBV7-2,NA,CASSLAQGFYEQYF,TGTGCCAGCAGCTTAGCGCAGGGGTTCTACGAGCAGTACTTC
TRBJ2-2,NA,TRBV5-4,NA,CASSLGPNTGELFF,TGTGCCAGCAGCTTGGGGCCGAACACCGGGGAGCTGTTTTTT
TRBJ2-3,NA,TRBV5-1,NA,CASSSGPGHTQYF,TGCGCCAGCAGCTCCGGACCCGGCCATACGCAGTATTTT